This TCR beta chain came from a study of graft-versus-host responses after intestinal transplantation. Study outcomes and limitations: GvH clones appeared in recipient marrow, some first in ileum or blood. Circulating GvH clones peaking coincided with falling HvG clones soon after transplant.

Regarding this clone: Antigen unknown.

Assay used: immunoSEQ multiplex PCR; TCRdb lists only in-frame clones, some missing. Of 20,000 to 30,000 clones in the sample, more than 75% were seen once. V dropped 0 bases and J dropped 7 bases, with 10 bases sitting between them. The CDR3 covers 14 residues. CDR1 MNHEY and CDR2 SVGAGI come from the germline V gene. The clonotype was recovered from a human donor who received an intestinal transplant. This specimen was unstimulated CD4+ T cells sorted from spleen or lymph node cells, taken before intestinal transplant. This sequence joins TRBV6-5 and TRBJ1-5; D is ambiguous. CDR3 region: CASSYSGFGQPQHF. DNA of the CDR3: TGTGCCAGCAGTTACTCGGGTTTCGGGCAGCCCCAGCATTTT.